The present TCR beta chain was sequenced within a study of early stage breast cancer tumors. Repertoires were generated with immunoSEQ multiplex PCR, while TCRdb's copy carries only in-frame clones and drops some. The sample lists roughly 1,600 clones; about 76% were seen once. The sequence came from an older person with breast cancer. Input material: normal breast tissue next to the tumor.

The CDR3 reads CASSQDGTGSSPLHF. CDR3 sequence (DNA): TGCGCCAGCAGCCAGGACGGGACAGGATCTTCACCCCTCCACTTT. The chain uses TRBV4-1 and TRBJ1-6, with 8 bases that match TRBD1. Germline values: CDR1 MGHRA, CDR2 YSYEKL. Trimming removed 3 bases from V and 9 bases from J; junction bases left unmatched: 7. This CDR3 region has 15 residues.